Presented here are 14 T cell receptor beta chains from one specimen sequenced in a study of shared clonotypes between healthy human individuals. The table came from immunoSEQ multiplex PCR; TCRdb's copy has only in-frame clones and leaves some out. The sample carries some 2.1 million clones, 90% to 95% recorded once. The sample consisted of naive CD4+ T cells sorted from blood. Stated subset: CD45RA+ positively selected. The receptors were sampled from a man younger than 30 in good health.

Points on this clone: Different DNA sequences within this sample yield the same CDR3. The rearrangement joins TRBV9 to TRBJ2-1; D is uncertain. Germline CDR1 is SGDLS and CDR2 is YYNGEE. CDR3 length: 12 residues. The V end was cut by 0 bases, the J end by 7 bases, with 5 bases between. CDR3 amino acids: CASSVGLNEQFF. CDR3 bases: TGTGCCAGCAGCGTAGGCTTAAATGAGCAGTTCTTC.

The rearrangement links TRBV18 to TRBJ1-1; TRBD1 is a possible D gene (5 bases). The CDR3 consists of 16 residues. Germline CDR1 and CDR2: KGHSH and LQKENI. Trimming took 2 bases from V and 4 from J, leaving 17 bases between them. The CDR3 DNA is TGTGCCAGCTCACCATTGACCGGGGCAATGGGCACTGAAGCTTTCTTT. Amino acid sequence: CASSPLTGAMGTEAFF.

CDR3 nucleotide sequence: TGTGCCATTTCATTTTTGGGGAGCGATGAGCAGTTCTTC. Translating it yields CAISFLGSDEQFF. The gene calls are TRBV10-3 and TRBJ2-1; D is possibly TRBD2 (5 bases). With 9 bases removed from V and 8 bases from J, the gap between germline ends came to 17 bases. This CDR3 has 13 amino acids. CDR1 is ENHRY, CDR2 SYGVKD, per germline.

The CDR3, as DNA: TGTGCCAGCAGCTTAGTTGCAGGGGGCAACTCACCCCTCCACTTT. It is translated as CASSLVAGGNSPLHF. The J gene is TRBJ1-6, the V gene TRBV7-2; the match to TRBD1 covers 8 bases. CDR3 length equals 15 residues. The J segment lost 10 bases and the V segment lost 1 base, leaving 6 bases of the junction unmatched. Per the germline V gene, CDR1 is SGHTA and CDR2 is FQGNSA.

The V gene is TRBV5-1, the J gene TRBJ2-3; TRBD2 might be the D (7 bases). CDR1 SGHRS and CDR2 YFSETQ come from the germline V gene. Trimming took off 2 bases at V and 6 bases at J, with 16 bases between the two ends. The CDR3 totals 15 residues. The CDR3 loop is CASSFNRGAQDTQYF. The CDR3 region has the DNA TGCGCCAGCAGCTTCAATCGGGGGGCCCAGGATACGCAGTATTTT.

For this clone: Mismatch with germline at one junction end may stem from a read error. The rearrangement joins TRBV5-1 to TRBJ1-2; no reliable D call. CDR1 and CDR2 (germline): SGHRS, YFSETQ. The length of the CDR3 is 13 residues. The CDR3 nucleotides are TGCGCCAGCACCTTGGGAGGATCCTATGGCTACACCTTC. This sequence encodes CASTLGGSYGYTF.

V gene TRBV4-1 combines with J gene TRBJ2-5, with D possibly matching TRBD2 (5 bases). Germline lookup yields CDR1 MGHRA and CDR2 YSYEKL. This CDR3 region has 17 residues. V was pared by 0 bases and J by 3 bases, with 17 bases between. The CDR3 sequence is CASSQDNSGGGKETQYF. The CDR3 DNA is TGCGCCAGCAGCCAAGATAACAGCGGAGGCGGAAAAGAGACCCAGTACTTC.

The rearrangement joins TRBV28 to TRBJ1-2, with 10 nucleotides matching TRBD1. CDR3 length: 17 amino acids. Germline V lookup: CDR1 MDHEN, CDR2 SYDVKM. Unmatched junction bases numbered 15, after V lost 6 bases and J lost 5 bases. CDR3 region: CASSPDHGTGEWYGYTF. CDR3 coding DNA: TGTGCCAGCAGCCCCGATCATGGGACAGGGGAGTGGTATGGCTACACCTTC.

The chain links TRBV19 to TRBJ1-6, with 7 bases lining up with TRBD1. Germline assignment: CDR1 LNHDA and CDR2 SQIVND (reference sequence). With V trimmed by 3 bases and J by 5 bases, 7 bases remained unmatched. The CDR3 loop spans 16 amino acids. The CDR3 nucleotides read TGTGCCAGTAGTATTAGACGGGACAGCGATAATTCACCCCTCCACTTT. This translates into CASSIRRDSDNSPLHF.

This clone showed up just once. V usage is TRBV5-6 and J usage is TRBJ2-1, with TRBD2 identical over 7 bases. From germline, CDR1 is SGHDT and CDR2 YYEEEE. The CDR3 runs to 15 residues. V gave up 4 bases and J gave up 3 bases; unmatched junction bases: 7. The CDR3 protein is CASSLAWDYYNEQFF. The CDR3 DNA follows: TGTGCCAGCAGCCTGGCCTGGGACTACTACAATGAGCAGTTCTTC. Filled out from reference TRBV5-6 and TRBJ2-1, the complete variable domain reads DAGVTQSPTHLIKTRGQQVTLRCSPKSGHDTVSWYQQALGQGPQFIFQYYEEEERQRGNFPDRFSGHQFPNYSSELNVNALLLGDSALYLCASSLAWDYYNEQFFGPGTRLTVL.

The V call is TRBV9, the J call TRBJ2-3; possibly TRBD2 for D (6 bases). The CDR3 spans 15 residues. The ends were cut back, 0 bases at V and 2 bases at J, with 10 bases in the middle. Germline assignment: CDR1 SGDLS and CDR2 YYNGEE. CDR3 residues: CASSVEAGTTDTQYF. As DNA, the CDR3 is TGTGCCAGCAGCGTAGAAGCGGGTACCACAGATACGCAGTATTTT. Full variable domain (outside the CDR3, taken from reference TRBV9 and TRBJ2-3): DSGVTQTPKHLITATGQRVTLRCSPRSGDLSVYWYQQSLDQGLQFLIQYYNGEERAKGNILERFSAQQFPDLHSELNLSSLELGDSALYFCASSVEAGTTDTQYFGPGTRLTVL.

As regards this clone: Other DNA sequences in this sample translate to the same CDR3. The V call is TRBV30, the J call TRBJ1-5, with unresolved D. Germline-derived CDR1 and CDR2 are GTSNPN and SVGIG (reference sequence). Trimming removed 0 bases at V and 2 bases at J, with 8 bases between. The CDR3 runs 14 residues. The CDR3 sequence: CAWSVVGGNQPQHF. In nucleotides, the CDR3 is TGTGCCTGGAGTGTGGTGGGTGGCAATCAGCCCCAGCATTTT.

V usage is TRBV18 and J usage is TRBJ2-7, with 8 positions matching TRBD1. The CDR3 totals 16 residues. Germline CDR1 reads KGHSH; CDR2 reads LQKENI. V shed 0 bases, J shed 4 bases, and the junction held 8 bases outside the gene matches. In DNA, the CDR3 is TGTGCCAGCTCACCACCGACAGGGGCCGGTCCGTACGAGCAGTACTTC. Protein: CASSPPTGAGPYEQYF.

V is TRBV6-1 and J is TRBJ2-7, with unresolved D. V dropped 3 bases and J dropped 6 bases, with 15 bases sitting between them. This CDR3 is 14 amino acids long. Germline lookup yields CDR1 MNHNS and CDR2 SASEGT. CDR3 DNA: TGTGCCAGCAGTGACCACTGGGTCCCCACCGAGCAGTACTTC. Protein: CASSDHWVPTEQYF.